This T cell receptor beta chain was obtained from a study of blood T cell repertoires in COVID-19. About the research overall: From the United States, Italy and Spain came samples of acute and convalescent COVID-19. PBMCs, B-cell-depleted T cells, or T cells provided the cDNA or gDNA that made up the material.

Per the original data handling: Counts of nucleated cells, estimated from reference gene primer amplification, were obtained. The data were produced by immunoSEQ multiplex PCR, yet TCRdb's version contains in-frame clones alone and is incomplete. That table gives V, J and clone size, and the DNA gave D and trimming. The sample has about 250,000 clones; roughly 84% are singletons. The Seattle patients joined while their infection was active and were tracked longitudinally afterward. Per germline, CDR1 SGHTA and CDR2 FQGNSA. V lost 0 bases to trimming and J lost 1 base, with 10 bases between them. This CDR3 has 16 amino acids.

The clonotype comes from a person aged 65-85 years with COVID-19, enrolled during active disease. The specimen sequenced was peripheral blood. This chain joins TRBV7-2 and TRBJ1-3, with unresolved D. The CDR3 protein is CASSLAQAGSGNTIYF. CDR3 coding DNA: TGTGCCAGCAGCTTAGCACAAGCGGGGTCTGGAAACACCATATATTTT.